Presented here are 23 T cell receptor beta chains from one specimen sequenced in a study of CD8 T cells in Susac syndrome. cDNA came from 0.5 to 1 ug RNA primed by random hexamers. TCRdb re-analysed the immunoSEQ multiplex PCR reads in MiXCR, keeping a single row per CDR3 protein. The sample shows roughly 130,000 distinct CDR3 sequences, 90% to 95% of them seen only once. The sample was CD4+ T cells from PBMCs. These receptors were taken from a human donor with multiple sclerosis.

J is TRBJ2-7 and V is TRBV6-6; 7 nucleotides agree with TRBD2. The CDR3 is made up of 13 amino acids. Germline loops: CDR1 MNHNY, CDR2 SVGAGI (reference sequence). Trimming cost V 7 bases and J 2 bases; bases outside gene matches: 5. CDR3 residues: CASNPSGTYEQYF. The DNA of the CDR3 is TGTGCCAGCAATCCTAGCGGCACCTACGAGCAGTACTTC.

The chain couples TRBV29-1 to TRBJ1-1; D is ambiguous. V was trimmed by 3 bases and J by 4 bases, leaving 12 bases between them. The CDR3 consists of 13 residues. Germline V gives CDR1 SQVTM, CDR2 ANQGSEA. DNA for the CDR3: TGCAGCGTTGAGGGCACTGAGGGCACTGAAGCTTTCTTT. Encoded protein: CSVEGTEGTEAFF.

The chain links TRBV15 to TRBJ1-2, with TRBD1 matching 8 bases. V trimming: 1 base; J trimming: 2 bases; junction bases outside the gene matches: 3. CDR1 is LNHNV and CDR2 is YYDKDF in the germline V gene (reference sequence). The CDR3 loop spans 15 amino acids. Here the CDR3 reads CATSRATGVNYGYTF. The DNA for the CDR3 is TGTGCCACCAGCAGAGCGACAGGGGTGAACTATGGCTACACCTTC.

The chain is built from TRBV7-3 and TRBJ2-2; D gene ambiguous. Germline assignment: CDR1 SGHTA and CDR2 FQGTGA. V lost 0 bases and J lost 5, with 10 bases in between. The CDR3 consists of 15 residues. CDR3 protein: CASSLTSLSTGELFF. In DNA form, the CDR3 reads TGTGCCAGCAGCTTAACCAGCCTGAGTACCGGGGAGCTGTTTTTT. Combining the CDR3 with reference TRBV7-3 and TRBJ2-2 gives the whole variable domain GAGVSQTPSNKVTEKGKYVELRCDPISGHTALYWYRQSLGQGPEFLIYFQGTGAADDSGLPNDRFFAVRPEGSVSTLKIQRTERGDSAVYLCASSLTSLSTGELFFGEGSRLTVL.

V usage is TRBV5-5 and J usage is TRBJ1-5; D is possibly TRBD1 (5 bases). CDR3 length: 14 amino acids. V dropped 5 bases and J dropped 0 bases, with 9 bases sitting between them. Germline assignment: CDR1 SGHKS and CDR2 YYEKEE (reference sequence). The CDR3 spells CASSTGASNQPQHF. The CDR3 DNA sequence: TGTGCCAGCAGTACCGGGGCTAGCAATCAGCCCCAGCATTTT.

The V gene is TRBV30, the J gene TRBJ2-3; no definite D call. V was cut by 1 base and J by 2 bases, with 7 bases left in between. Germline V gene sequence: CDR1 GTSNPN, CDR2 SVGIG (reference sequence). This CDR3 is 13 amino acids long. For the CDR3, the DNA is TGTGCCTGGAGTGGGGAATTCACAGATACGCAGTATTTT. Translating gives CAWSGEFTDTQYF.

The V gene is TRBV29-1, the J gene TRBJ2-5; D gene unclear. This CDR3 region has 13 residues. The germline CDR1 and CDR2 sequences are SQVTM and ANQGSEA. V lost 5 bases to trimming and J lost 5 bases, with 15 bases between them. The CDR3: CSVLLDGVETQYF. For the CDR3, the DNA is TGCAGCGTTTTACTGGACGGCGTGGAGACCCAGTACTTC.

The chain recombines TRBV2 with TRBJ2-7, with 12 bases lining up with TRBD2. Trimming cost V 6 bases and J 4 bases; bases outside gene matches: 7. The germline V gene encodes CDR1 SNHLY and CDR2 FYNNEI. The CDR3 is 15 amino acids. In DNA, the CDR3 is TGTGCCAGCAGACCCCGACTAGCGGGAGCTTACGAGCAGTACTTC. Protein product: CASRPRLAGAYEQYF.

The J gene is TRBJ1-4, the V gene TRBV6-6, with a tentative D call TRBD1 (5 bases). CDR1 and CDR2 (germline): MNHNY, SVGAGI (reference sequence). CDR3 size: 15 residues. Trimming removed 6 bases at V and 8 bases at J, with 19 bases between. DNA for the CDR3: TGTGCCAGCAGCCACGGGGAGGGGTTTGGGGAAAAACTGTTTTTT. It codes for CASSHGEGFGEKLFF.

Only one count was recorded for this clonotype. V and J are TRBV28 and TRBJ1-1; 9 bases fit TRBD1. In germline, CDR1 is MDHEN, CDR2 SYDVKM. With 2 bases clipped from V and 4 bases from J, the junction kept 5 bases outside the gene matches. There are 15 residues in the CDR3. The CDR3 nucleotides are TGTGCCAGCAGTTTAGGGGGACAGGGTTCCACTGAAGCTTTCTTT. Its translation: CASSLGGQGSTEAFF.

The V and J genes are TRBV18 and TRBJ1-4; D is possibly TRBD1 (5 bases). The CDR3 spans 12 residues. Germline CDR1 reads KGHSH; CDR2 reads LQKENI. V gave up 8 bases and J gave up 6 bases, with 10 bases separating them. The CDR3 reads CASRGGDEKLFF. Written as DNA, the CDR3 is TGTGCCAGCCGTGGGGGAGATGAAAAACTGTTTTTT.

The rearrangement uses TRBV12-3 or TRBV12-4 and TRBJ2-2; TRBD2 matches at 7 bases. The CDR3 has 13 amino acids. The V and J ends lost 3 bases and 6 bases, in that order; junction bases with no gene match: 1. CDR3 in amino acids: CASSLGGSGELFF. In DNA form, the CDR3 reads TGTGCCAGCAGTTTGGGGGGGTCCGGGGAGCTGTTTTTT.

The J gene is TRBJ2-5, the V gene TRBV29-1, with D perhaps matching TRBD1 or TRBD2 (6 bases each). V lost 7 bases, J lost 7 bases, and 16 bases lay in between. CDR1 is SQVTM and CDR2 is ANQGSEA in the germline V gene. This CDR3 contains 12 residues. CDR3 amino acids: CSAKGGLGTQYF. The CDR3 nucleotides read TGCAGCGCAAAAGGGGGGTTGGGGACCCAGTACTTC.

The chain is built from TRBV6-5 and TRBJ1-1, with D possibly TRBD1 on 6 matching bases. Trimming shortened V by 4 bases and J by 5 bases, and 14 bases separated the two germline ends. The CDR3 consists of 14 residues. Germline CDR1 MNHEY, CDR2 SVGAGI. The CDR3 protein is CASSFSGGRTEAFF. In DNA, the CDR3 is TGTGCCAGCAGTTTCTCTGGGGGGCGGACTGAAGCTTTCTTT.

The DNA of the CDR3 is TGCAGCGTCCCTCGGCGACTAGCGCCGAGCTCCTACAATGAGCAGTTCTTC. Encoded protein: CSVPRRLAPSSYNEQFF. The chain is built from TRBV29-1 and TRBJ2-1; 8 nucleotides match TRBD2. Looked up from germline, CDR1 is SQVTM and CDR2 is ANQGSEA. The CDR3 consists of 17 residues. Trimming removed 6 bases from V and 0 bases from J; junction bases left unmatched: 13.

The chain joins TRBV12-3 or TRBV12-4 to TRBJ1-2; TRBD1 agrees at 9 bases. The V segment lost 1 base and the J segment 8 bases; nucleotides outside the gene matches: 5. This CDR3 spans 14 amino acids. The CDR3 loop reads CASSLVGTGQGYTF. In nucleotides, the CDR3 is TGTGCCAGCAGTTTAGTAGGGACAGGGCAAGGCTACACCTTC.

The V call is TRBV25-1, the J call TRBJ2-3; perhaps TRBD1 as D (5 bases). CDR1 is MGHDK, CDR2 SYGVNS, per germline. V shed 2 bases and J shed 9 bases, with 15 bases lying between them. The CDR3 sequence is 14 residues long. Here the CDR3 DNA reads TGTGCCAGCAGTGAAAAACAGGTTTTTGCCACGCAGTATTTT. Amino acids: CASSEKQVFATQYF.

The chain uses TRBV6-5 and TRBJ1-3, with 10 nucleotides matching TRBD1. The V gene's germline CDR1 is MNHEY and CDR2 SVGAGI. CDR3 size: 16 residues. Unmatched junction bases numbered 6, after V lost 3 bases and J lost 4 bases. DNA for the CDR3: TGTGCCAGCAGTTATAGGGGACAGGGGAAGGGAAACACCATATATTTT. It translates to CASSYRGQGKGNTIYF.

The chain is built from TRBV12-3 or TRBV12-4 and TRBJ2-6; no definite D call. The CDR3 is made up of 14 amino acids. Trimming pared 2 bases from V and 6 bases from J, leaving 8 bases between. DNA of the CDR3: TGTGCCAGCAGTTTAAACTGGGTGGCCAACGTCCTGACTTTC. Translation gives CASSLNWVANVLTF.

V gene TRBV2 combines with J gene TRBJ2-6, with 9 bases that match TRBD1. The V and J ends lost 7 bases and 0 bases, in that order; junction bases with no gene match: 4. This CDR3 has 16 residues. Germline-derived CDR1 and CDR2 are SNHLY and FYNNEI. For the CDR3, the DNA is TGTGCCAGCAAGGGGACAGGGAGCTCTGGGGCCAACGTCCTGACTTTC. Amino acids: CASKGTGSSGANVLTF.

This chain links TRBV19 with TRBJ1-2; 10 bases line up with TRBD1. J lost 7 bases, V lost 9 bases, and 14 bases had no gene match. Germline V gene sequence: CDR1 LNHDA, CDR2 SQIVND (reference sequence). The CDR3 totals 15 residues. CDR3 nucleotides: TGTGCCAGCGAGCGACAGGGGGCGCAAGGTCTTGGCTACACCTTC. This gives the protein CASERQGAQGLGYTF. Full variable domain (rest looked up from reference TRBV19 and TRBJ1-2): DGGITQSPKYLFRKEGQNVTLSCEQNLNHDAMYWYRQDPGQGLRLIYYSQIVNDFQKGDIAEGYSVSREKKESFPLTVTSAQKNPTAFYLCASERQGAQGLGYTFGSGTRLTVV.

This rearrangement joins TRBV19 to TRBJ2-5; D is possibly TRBD2 (6 bases). Germline V CDR1 and CDR2: LNHDA, SQIVND (reference sequence). This CDR3 is built from 14 residues. The V and J ends lost 3 bases and 3 bases respectively, with 11 bases between them. The CDR3 region has the DNA TGTGCCAGTAGTATTCTAGGCGGGAAAGAGACCCAGTACTTC. This encodes CASSILGGKETQYF.

This chain uses TRBV9 with TRBJ1-1; weak D call: TRBD1 (5 bases). V lost 0 bases to trimming and J lost 4 bases, with 13 bases between them. This CDR3 has 15 residues. The germline V gene encodes CDR1 SGDLS and CDR2 YYNGEE. This CDR3 reads CASSVEGTWGTEAFF. CDR3 sequence (DNA): TGTGCCAGCAGCGTAGAAGGGACCTGGGGCACTGAAGCTTTCTTT.